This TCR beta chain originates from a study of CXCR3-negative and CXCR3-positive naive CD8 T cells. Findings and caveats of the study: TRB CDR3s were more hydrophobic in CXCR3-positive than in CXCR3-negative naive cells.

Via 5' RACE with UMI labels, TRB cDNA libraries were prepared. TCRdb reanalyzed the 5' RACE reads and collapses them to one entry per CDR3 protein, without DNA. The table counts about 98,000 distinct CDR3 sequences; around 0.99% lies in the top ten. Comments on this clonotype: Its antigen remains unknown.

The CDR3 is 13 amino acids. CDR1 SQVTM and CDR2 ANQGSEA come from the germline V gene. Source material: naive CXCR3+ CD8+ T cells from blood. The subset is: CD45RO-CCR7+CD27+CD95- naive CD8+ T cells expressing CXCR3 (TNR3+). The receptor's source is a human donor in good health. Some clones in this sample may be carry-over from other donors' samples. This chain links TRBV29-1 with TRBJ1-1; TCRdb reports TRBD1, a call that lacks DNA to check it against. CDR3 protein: CSGRQGAGTEAFF.